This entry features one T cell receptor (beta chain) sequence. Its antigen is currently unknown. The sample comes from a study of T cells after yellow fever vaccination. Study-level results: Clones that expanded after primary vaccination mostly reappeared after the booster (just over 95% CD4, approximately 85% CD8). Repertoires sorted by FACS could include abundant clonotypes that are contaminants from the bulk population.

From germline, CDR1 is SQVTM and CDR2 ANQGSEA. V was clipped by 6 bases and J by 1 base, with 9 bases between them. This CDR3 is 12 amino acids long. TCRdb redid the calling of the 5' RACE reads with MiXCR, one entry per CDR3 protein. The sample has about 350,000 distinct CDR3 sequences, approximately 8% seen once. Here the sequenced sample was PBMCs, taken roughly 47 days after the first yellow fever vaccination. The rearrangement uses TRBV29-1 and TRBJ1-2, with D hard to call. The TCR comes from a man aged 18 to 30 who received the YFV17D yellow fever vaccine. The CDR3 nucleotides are TGCAGCGTGTGGCGGGGTAACTATGGCTACACCTTC. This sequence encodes CSVWRGNYGYTF.